These T cell receptor beta chains were read from a single sample in a study of early T cells in non-severe SARS-CoV-2 infection. Each CDR3 protein gets one entry after TCRdb re-called the 5' RACE reads with MiXCR. Among more than 65,000 distinct CDR3 sequences listed, around 14% were seen once. Material: whole blood. Receptors were obtained from an adult who was a healthcare worker with PCR-confirmed SARS-CoV-2 infection or an uninfected control (not recorded which). CDR3s include the opening cysteine and the closing phenylalanine or tryptophan. D genes are given only for firm matches. Clone size is not always given. Where it is, it says once, few, many or a class for expanded clones.

CASSSRQGGPRDVTDTQYF,TGTGCCAGCAGCTCTAGACAGGGCGGCCCTAGAGATGTCACAGATACGCAGTATTTT,TRBD1,.,TRBV7-9,TRBJ2-3
CASSLRLAGKDIDTQYF,TGTGCCAGCAGCTTACGGCTAGCGGGAAAGGATATAGATACGCAGTATTTT,TRBD2,.,TRBV11-2,TRBJ2-3
CASSYGTVEETQYF,TGTGCCAGCAGTTACGGGACAGTAGAAGAGACCCAGTACTTC,TRBD1,many,TRBV6-6,TRBJ2-5
CASSQVRGDTDTQYF,TGTGCCAGCAGCCAAGTCAGGGGCGACACAGATACGCAGTATTTT,.,few,TRBV3-1,TRBJ2-3
CASRAWARGTDTQYF,TGTGCCAGCAGGGCGTGGGCGAGGGGCACAGATACGCAGTATTTT,.,.,TRBV5-5,TRBJ2-3
CASSPPVAGQETQYF,TGCGCCAGCAGTCCCCCGGTAGCGGGCCAAGAGACCCAGTACTTC,TRBD2,few,TRBV5-1,TRBJ2-5
CASSFGQGGKLFF,TGTGCCAGCTCCTTTGGGCAGGGGGGAAAACTGTTTTTT,TRBD1,many,TRBV9,TRBJ1-4
CASSPDNSGANVLTF,TGTGCCAGCTCCCCCGACAACTCTGGGGCCAACGTCCTGACTTTC,.,many,TRBV6-1,TRBJ2-6
CASSRHRDTNTEAFF,TGTGCCAGCAGCCGACACAGGGATACGAACACTGAAGCTTTCTTT,.,.,TRBV3-1,TRBJ1-1
CSVSDIYSGNTIYF,TGCAGTGTCTCGGACATTTACTCTGGAAACACCATATATTTT,.,.,TRBV20-1,TRBJ1-3
CSVGQGAAGEKLFF,TGCAGCGTCGGACAGGGGGCTGCGGGAGAAAAACTGTTTTTT,TRBD1,few,TRBV29-1,TRBJ1-4
CAISPGTGDGYTF,TGTGCCATCAGTCCCGGGACAGGGGATGGCTACACCTTC,TRBD1,many,TRBV10-3,TRBJ1-2
CASSFLDRVDNEQFF,TGTGCCAGCAGCTTCCTGGACAGGGTAGACAATGAGCAGTTCTTC,TRBD1,many,TRBV5-6,TRBJ2-1
CASSYSLLNNEQFF,TGTGCCAGCAGTTACTCGTTACTAAACAATGAGCAGTTCTTC,.,many,TRBV6-5,TRBJ2-1
CASSRTGTTNEKLFF,TGTGCCAGCAGCCGGACAGGCACAACTAATGAAAAACTGTTTTTT,TRBD1,.,TRBV9,TRBJ1-4
CASSHGGQGRKTQYF,TGTGCCAGCAGCCACGGGGGACAGGGGAGGAAGACCCAGTACTTC,TRBD1,.,TRBV28,TRBJ2-5
CASSPLGETQYF,TGTGCCAGCAGTCCGTTGGGGGAGACCCAGTACTTC,.,.,TRBV27,TRBJ2-5
CASGQRENEQFF,TGCGCCAGCGGTCAGCGGGAGAATGAGCAGTTCTTC,TRBD2,many,TRBV10-2,TRBJ2-1
CASRVTGGTYNEQFF,TGTGCCAGCAGAGTGACAGGGGGAACCTACAATGAGCAGTTCTTC,TRBD1,many,TRBV6-1,TRBJ2-1
CASTRMTGGYEQYF,TGTGCCAGCACCAGGATGACAGGGGGCTACGAGCAGTACTTC,TRBD1,few,TRBV12-3/TRBV12-4,TRBJ2-7
CASSLGTPGGSPLHF,TGTGCCAGCAGCCTGGGGACGCCTGGGGGGTCACCCCTCCACTTT,.,many,TRBV2,TRBJ1-6
CASSSGQANYGYTF,TGTGCCAGCAGCTCGGGACAGGCGAACTATGGCTACACCTTC,TRBD1,.,TRBV5-4,TRBJ1-2
CASSRTEKLFF,TGTGCCAGCAGTAGAACCGAAAAACTGTTTTTT,.,.,TRBV12-3/TRBV12-4,TRBJ1-4
CASSQPQQGVHGYTF,TGCGCCAGCAGCCAGCCCCAACAGGGGGTACATGGCTACACCTTC,TRBD1,few,TRBV4-1,TRBJ1-2
CASSLGQPPDTQYF,TGCGCCAGCAGCCTCGGACAACCGCCAGATACGCAGTATTTT,.,.,TRBV5-1,TRBJ2-3
CATSHWGENTGELFF,TGTGCCACCAGCCATTGGGGAGAGAACACCGGGGAGCTGTTTTTT,.,few,TRBV15,TRBJ2-2
CASSQLPGTGGKEQFF,TGCGCCAGCAGCCAATTGCCCGGGACAGGGGGCAAGGAGCAGTTCTTC,TRBD1,many,TRBV4-3,TRBJ2-1
CASSLTGLGNTEAFF,TGTGCCAGCAGCTTAACTGGGTTAGGAAACACTGAAGCTTTCTTT,.,many,TRBV7-3,TRBJ1-1
CASSEDPNTEAFF,TGTGCCAGCAGTGAAGACCCCAACACTGAAGCTTTCTTT,.,.,TRBV6-1,TRBJ1-1
CASSVQPNTEAFF,TGTGCCAGCAGCGTACAGCCGAACACTGAAGCTTTCTTT,.,.,TRBV9,TRBJ1-1
CASSGQGNSYEQYF,TGTGCCAGCTCGGGACAGGGTAACTCCTACGAGCAGTACTTC,TRBD1,many,TRBV18,TRBJ2-7
CASSLGTVAGANVLTF,TGCGCCAGCAGCCTAGGGACAGTGGCTGGGGCCAACGTCCTGACTTTC,TRBD1,many,TRBV5-1,TRBJ2-6
CASSLRQGKREKLFF,TGTGCCAGCAGCCTCCGACAGGGGAAGAGGGAAAAACTGTTTTTT,TRBD1,.,TRBV13,TRBJ1-4
CASSRAGQGYEQYF,TGTGCCAGCAGCAGGGCCGGACAGGGGTACGAGCAGTACTTC,TRBD1,.,TRBV7-2,TRBJ2-7
CASSFGTHGYTF,TGTGCCAGCAGTTTCGGGACCCATGGCTACACCTTC,.,many,TRBV12-3/TRBV12-4,TRBJ1-2
CASGRLGGAQEYF,TGTGCTAGTGGTCGCCTTGGGGGGGCCCAGGAGTATTTT,.,.,TRBV12-5,TRBJ2-3
CASSPGSDSPLHF,TGTGCCAGCTCACCGGGTAGTGATTCACCCCTCCACTTT,.,many,TRBV18,TRBJ1-6
CASSFGLAGANTQYF,TGTGCCAGCAGCTTCGGGCTAGCGGGGGCGAATACGCAGTATTTT,TRBD2,many,TRBV7-2,TRBJ2-3
CASGPSGSYNSPLHF,TGTGCCAGCGGCCCCTCCGGGTCCTATAATTCACCCCTCCACTTT,.,.,TRBV12-3/TRBV12-4,TRBJ1-6
CASSRDSRGDTQYF,TGTGCCAGCAGCCGAGATTCTAGGGGGGATACGCAGTATTTT,.,once,TRBV27,TRBJ2-3